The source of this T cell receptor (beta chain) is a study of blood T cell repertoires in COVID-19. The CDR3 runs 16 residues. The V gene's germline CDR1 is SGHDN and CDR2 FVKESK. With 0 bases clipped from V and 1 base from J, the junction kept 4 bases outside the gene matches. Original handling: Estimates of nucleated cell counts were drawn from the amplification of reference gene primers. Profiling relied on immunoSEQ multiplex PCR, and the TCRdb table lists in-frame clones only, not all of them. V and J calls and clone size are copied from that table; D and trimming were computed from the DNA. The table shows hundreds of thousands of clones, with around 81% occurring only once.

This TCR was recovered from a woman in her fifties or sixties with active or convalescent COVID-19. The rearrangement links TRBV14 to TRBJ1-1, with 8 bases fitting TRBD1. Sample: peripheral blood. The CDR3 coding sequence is TGTGCCAGCAGCCAAGATTTGGGGACAGGGAACACTGAAGCTTTCTTT. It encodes CASSQDLGTGNTEAFF.